This TCR beta chain was retrieved from a study of T cell changes during pregnancy in multiple sclerosis. Profiling relied on immunoSEQ multiplex PCR, and the TCRdb table lists in-frame clones only, not all of them. The sample lists some 140,000 clones, 96% occurring once. V dropped 4 bases and J dropped 8 bases, with 15 bases sitting between them. CDR3 length: 13 amino acids. Germline V lookup: CDR1 SGHKS, CDR2 YYEKEE (reference sequence). Sequenced material: peripheral blood, taken after pregnancy. This sequence was found in a female donor with multiple sclerosis, enrolled in a pregnancy study. The chain joins TRBV5-5 to TRBJ1-2; the D is unclear. CDR3 sequence reads: CASSPFSTVGYTF. In DNA, the CDR3 is TGTGCCAGCAGCCCCTTCTCAACTGTAGGCTACACCTTC.